The 9 T cell receptor beta chains below come from one sample, sequenced in a study of CD8+ T cells in alopecia areata. Once RNA had been extracted, it was reverse transcribed into cDNA to act as the sequencing template. The assay was immunoSEQ multiplex PCR, and TCRdb's table has in-frame clones only and misses some. The sample has 100,000 to 150,000 clones; 49% are singletons. This specimen was CD8+ T cells sorted from blood, taken at week 0. The receptors were gathered from a human donor with alopecia areata.

The chain is built from TRBV13 and TRBJ2-1, with D unclear. Trimming shortened V by 2 bases and J by 6 bases, and 11 bases separated the two germline ends. The length of the CDR3 is 14 residues. Per germline, CDR1 PRHDT and CDR2 FYEKMQ (reference sequence). The CDR3 DNA follows: TGTGCCAGCAGCTTATGGGCCCCGACCAATGAGCAGTTCTTC. Its translation is CASSLWAPTNEQFF.

J is TRBJ1-1 and V is TRBV2; D is perhaps TRBD1 (5 bases). The CDR3 loop spans 12 amino acids. Per germline, CDR1 SNHLY and CDR2 FYNNEI. The V end lost 9 bases, the J end lost 1 base, and 9 bases lay between the germline ends. CDR3: CASRGGNTEAFF. CDR3 bases: TGTGCCAGTAGGGGAGGGAACACTGAAGCTTTCTTT.

V gene TRBV4-3 combines with J gene TRBJ2-7, with D perhaps being TRBD1 or TRBD2 (5 bases each). The V end was cut by 4 bases, the J end by 0 bases, with 13 bases between. The length of the CDR3 is 15 residues. CDR1 is LGHNA and CDR2 is YSLEER in the germline V gene. DNA of the CDR3: TGCGCCAGCAGCCGGGACCCAGCGCCCTCCTACGAGCAGTACTTC. It specifies CASSRDPAPSYEQYF.

This chain links TRBV5-6 with TRBJ1-2, with D maybe TRBD1 (5 bases). The CDR3 runs to 14 residues. Germline V lookup: CDR1 SGHDT, CDR2 YYEEEE. Deletions cut 0 bases from V and 1 base from J, with 7 bases between. The CDR3 nucleotides are TGTGCCAGCAGCTTGGGGGGCGGTAACTATGGCTACACCTTC. Protein product: CASSLGGGNYGYTF.

The V call is TRBV9, the J call TRBJ1-2; D remains ambiguous. Germline CDR1 reads SGDLS; CDR2 reads YYNGEE. There are 13 residues in the CDR3. V lost 2 bases, J lost 6 bases, and 11 bases lay in between. The CDR3 region is CASSVGEEDGYTF. CDR3 sequence (DNA): TGTGCCAGCAGCGTTGGAGAGGAGGATGGCTACACCTTC.

The chain employs TRBV5-6 and TRBJ2-6; 8 nucleotides agree with TRBD1. CDR1 is SGHDT and CDR2 is YYEEEE in the germline V gene. The CDR3 sequence is 16 residues long. J gave up 2 bases and V 4 bases, and 5 bases lay outside the gene matches. The CDR3 region has the DNA TGTGCCAGCAGCGACCAGACAGGGGCTGGGGCCAACGTCCTGACTTTC. This gives the protein CASSDQTGAGANVLTF.

The gene calls are TRBV15 and TRBJ2-4; TRBD2 might be the D (7 bases). This CDR3 is built from 17 residues. V was shortened by 0 bases and J by 3 bases, with 15 bases between the two germline ends. Germline V lookup: CDR1 LNHNV, CDR2 YYDKDF (reference sequence). CDR3 coding DNA: TGTGCCACCAGCAGAGAGAACGGGGGGCGAATCAAAAACATTCAGTACTTC. This codes for CATSRENGGRIKNIQYF.

This clone was seen only a few times. The CDR3 nucleotides read TGCGCCAGCAGCCAAGCACCGATTCGGACGGATTATAGCAATCAGCCCCAGCATTTT. Its protein is CASSQAPIRTDYSNQPQHF. The chain employs TRBV4-3 and TRBJ1-5; D is uncertain. V was cut by 1 base and J by 0 bases, with 19 bases left in between. Germline CDR1 is LGHNA and CDR2 is YSLEER. This CDR3 spans 19 amino acids.

This clone was counted between two and nine times. The rearrangement joins TRBV13 to TRBJ2-7, with 8 bases matching TRBD1. The CDR3 is 15 amino acids. Germline CDR1 is PRHDT and CDR2 is FYEKMQ (reference sequence). V dropped 0 bases and J dropped 3; count of bases not matched to a gene: 4. In DNA form, the CDR3 reads TGTGCCAGCAGCTTAGGGCAGGGGGCCGTCTACGAGCAGTACTTC. This gives the protein CASSLGQGAVYEQYF.